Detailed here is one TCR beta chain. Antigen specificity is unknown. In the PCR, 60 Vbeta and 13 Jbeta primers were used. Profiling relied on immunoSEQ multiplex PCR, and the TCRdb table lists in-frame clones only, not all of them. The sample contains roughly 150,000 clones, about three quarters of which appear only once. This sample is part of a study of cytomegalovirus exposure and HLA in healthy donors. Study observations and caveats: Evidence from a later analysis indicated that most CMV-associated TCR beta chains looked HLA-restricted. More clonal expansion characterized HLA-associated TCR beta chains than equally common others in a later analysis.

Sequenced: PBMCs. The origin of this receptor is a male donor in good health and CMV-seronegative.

The CDR3 sequence is CASSQHLPANTGELFF. The CDR3 nucleotides read TGTGCCAGCAGCCAACATCTGCCAGCGAACACCGGGGAGCTGTTTTTT. V and J are TRBV5-4 and TRBJ2-2; unclear D gene. With 4 bases removed from V and 0 bases from J, the gap between germline ends came to 13 bases. CDR3 length: 16 amino acids. Germline V gives CDR1 SGHNT, CDR2 YYREEE (reference sequence). The variable domain in full, completed from reference TRBV5-4 and TRBJ2-2, reads ETGVTQSPTHLIKTRGQQVTLRCSSQSGHNTVSWYQQALGQGPQFIFQYYREEENGRGNFPPRFSGLQFPNYSSELNVNALELDDSALYLCASSQHLPANTGELFFGEGSRLTVL.